This T cell receptor (beta chain) was sequenced during a study of early T cells in non-severe SARS-CoV-2 infection. Germline lookup yields CDR1 DFQATT and CDR2 SNEGSKA (reference sequence). V shed 5 bases and J shed 3 bases, with 17 bases lying between them. The CDR3 runs to 14 residues. Attached unique molecular identifiers marked individual cDNA molecules. TCRdb called the 5' RACE reads again in MiXCR, with one record for every CDR3 protein. The data contain 60,000 to 70,000 distinct CDR3 sequences, more than 4% of them singletons. Sequences were obtained from whole blood. This sequence originates from an adult who was a healthcare worker with PCR-confirmed SARS-CoV-2 infection or an uninfected control (not recorded which). This chain connects TRBV20-1 to TRBJ2-7; unclear D gene. CDR3 nucleotide sequence: TGCAGTGCTCCCGACGGCGGACGGAACTACGAGCAGTACTTC. As protein: CSAPDGGRNYEQYF.